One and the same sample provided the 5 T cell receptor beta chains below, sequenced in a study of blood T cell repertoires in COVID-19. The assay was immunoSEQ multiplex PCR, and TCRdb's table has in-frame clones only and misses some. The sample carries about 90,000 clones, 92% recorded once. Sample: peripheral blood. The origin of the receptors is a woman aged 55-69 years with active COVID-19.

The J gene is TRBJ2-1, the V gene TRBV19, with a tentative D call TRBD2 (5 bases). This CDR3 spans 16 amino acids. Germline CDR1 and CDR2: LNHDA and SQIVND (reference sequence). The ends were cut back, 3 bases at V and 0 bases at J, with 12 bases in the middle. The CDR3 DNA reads TGTGCCAGTAGTATTTTCGGAGGACTCTCCTACAATGAGCAGTTCTTC. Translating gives CASSIFGGLSYNEQFF.

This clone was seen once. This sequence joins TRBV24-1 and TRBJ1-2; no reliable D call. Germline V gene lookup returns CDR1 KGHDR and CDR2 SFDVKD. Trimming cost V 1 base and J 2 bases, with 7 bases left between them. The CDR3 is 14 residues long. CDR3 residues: CATSDFGENYGYTF. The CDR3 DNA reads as TGTGCCACCAGTGATTTCGGTGAGAACTATGGCTACACCTTC.

The CDR3 nucleotides read TGTGCCAGCAGCCGTACGTTTGGGGCGGGATACACCATATATTTT. This translates into CASSRTFGAGYTIYF. J is TRBJ1-3 and V is TRBV13; D might be TRBD1 (5 bases). This CDR3 is 15 amino acids long. Trimming removed 5 bases at V and 8 bases at J, with 19 bases between. Germline CDR1 PRHDT, CDR2 FYEKMQ (reference sequence).

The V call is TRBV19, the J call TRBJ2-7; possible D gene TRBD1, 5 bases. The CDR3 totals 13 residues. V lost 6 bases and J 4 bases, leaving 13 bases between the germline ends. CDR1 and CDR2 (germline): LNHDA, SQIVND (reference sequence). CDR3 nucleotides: TGTGCCAGTAGGGTTGGGGCAGATTACGAGCAGTACTTC. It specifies CASRVGADYEQYF. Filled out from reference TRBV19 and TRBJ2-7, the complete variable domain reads DGGITQSPKYLFRKEGQNVTLSCEQNLNHDAMYWYRQDPGQGLRLIYYSQIVNDFQKGDIAEGYSVSREKKESFPLTVTSAQKNPTAFYLCASRVGADYEQYFGPGTRLTVT.

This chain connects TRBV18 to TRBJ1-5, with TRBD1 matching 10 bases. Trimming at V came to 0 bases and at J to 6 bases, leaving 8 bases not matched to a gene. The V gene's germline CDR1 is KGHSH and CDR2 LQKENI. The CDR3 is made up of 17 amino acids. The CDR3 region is CASSPPTGQGTLQPQHF. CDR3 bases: TGTGCCAGCTCACCACCGACGGGACAGGGGACCCTTCAGCCCCAGCATTTT.